The 4 T cell receptor beta chains presented below share a single source sample, sequenced in a study of T cell changes during pregnancy in multiple sclerosis. Clones were sequenced by immunoSEQ multiplex PCR, and TCRdb holds only the in-frame ones, with some missing. The repertoire holds approximately 44,000 clones, with more than 90% as singletons. Specimen: CD4+ T cells from peripheral blood mononuclear cells, collected in the second trimester of pregnancy. These receptors all stem from a female donor in good health, enrolled as a control in a pregnancy study.

The chain carries TRBV6-1 and TRBJ2-5; 8 positions match TRBD2. The CDR3 has 13 amino acids. V lost 5 bases and J lost 1; bases outside the gene matches: 0. Germline assignment: CDR1 MNHNS and CDR2 SASEGT. The CDR3 nucleotides are TGTGCCAGCAGTAGCGGGAGCCAAGAGACCCAGTACTTC. Translated, it gives CASSSGSQETQYF.

This sequence joins TRBV5-1 and TRBJ2-1, with 7 bases lining up with TRBD2. With V trimmed by 0 bases and J by 0 bases, 9 bases remained unmatched. The CDR3 runs 18 residues. The V gene's germline CDR1 is SGHRS and CDR2 YFSETQ. DNA for the CDR3: TGCGCCAGCAGCTTGGATCTAACTAGCGAGAGCTCCTACAATGAGCAGTTCTTC. Its translation is CASSLDLTSESSYNEQFF. The complete variable domain, with remaining parts taken from reference TRBV5-1 and TRBJ2-1, reads KAGVTQTPRYLIKTRGQQVTLSCSPISGHRSVSWYQQTPGQGLQFLFEYFSETQRNKGNFPGRFSGRQFSNSRSEMNVSTLELGDSALYLCASSLDLTSESSYNEQFFGPGTRLTVL.

This sequence joins TRBV7-2 and TRBJ2-2; possible D gene TRBD2, 5 bases. The V and J ends lost 1 base and 6 bases respectively, with 9 bases between them. CDR1 is SGHTA, CDR2 FQGNSA, per germline. This CDR3 spans 14 amino acids. CDR3 DNA: TGTGCCAGCAGCTTAGAGAGGGTCGCCGGGGAGCTGTTTTTT. Encoded protein: CASSLERVAGELFF. The full variable domain, in which reference TRBV7-2 and TRBJ2-2 provide the parts outside the CDR3, is GAGVSQSPSNKVTEKGKDVELRCDPISGHTALYWYRQSLGQGLEFLIYFQGNSAPDKSGLPSDRFSAERTGGSVSTLTIQRTQQEDSAVYLCASSLERVAGELFFGEGSRLTVL.

The V gene is TRBV19, the J gene TRBJ2-3; 10 nucleotides match TRBD1. The CDR3 is made up of 15 amino acids. Per the germline V gene, CDR1 is LNHDA and CDR2 is SQIVND (reference sequence). The ends lost 5 bases at V and 4 bases at J; junction bases unmatched: 6. As DNA, the CDR3 is TGTGCCAGTAGTGTCGGGACAGGGGTTCCAGATACGCAGTATTTT. Protein sequence: CASSVGTGVPDTQYF.